The present T cell receptor (beta chain) was sequenced within a study of CD8+ T cells in alopecia areata. Study results and limitations: Higher clonality and more expanded CD8+ clones appeared in lesional than normal scalp.

The sorting of PBMCs gave CD4+ and CD8+ T cells. It was cDNA, reverse transcribed from extracted RNA, that served as the sequencing template. TCRdb keeps only in-frame clones here, not all; method: immunoSEQ multiplex PCR. The repertoire holds 200,000 or so clones, with just over 55% as singletons. V lost 6 bases and J lost 2; bases outside the gene matches: 5. There are 14 residues in the CDR3. The germline V gene encodes CDR1 SQVTM and CDR2 ANQGSEA. Notes on this clone: Its specificity is not known.

This receptor was taken from a human donor in good health. The sequenced sample consisted of CD8+ T cells sorted from blood. The rearrangement links TRBV29-1 to TRBJ2-2, with TRBD1 matching over 8 bases. The DNA for the CDR3 is TGCAGCGTCCCGGGACAGGCAAACACCGGGGAGCTGTTTTTT. Translating gives CSVPGQANTGELFF.